This TCR beta chain was sequenced in a study of OX40 agonist ivuxolimab in advanced cancers. Concerning this clone: The antigen remains undetermined.

TCRdb's copy holds only in-frame clones and misses some; the assay was immunoSEQ multiplex PCR. The sample consists of about 41,000 clones, 85% of them appearing once. Study-wide results and limits: By week 6 at 0.1 to 3.0 mg/kg, blood CD4+ and CD8+ T cells had expanded clonally. In general, CD8+ T cells held more expanded clones than CD4+ did, on average.

Looked up from germline, CDR1 is SGHTA and CDR2 is FQGNSA. Trimming pared 0 bases from V and 5 bases from J, leaving 21 bases between. The CDR3 covers 18 residues. Exclusion of a patient followed from autoimmune disease history or systemic immunosuppression. The receptor comes from an adult with an advanced solid tumor such as melanoma, head and neck, liver or kidney cancer. Source: CD4+ or CD8+ T cells sorted from blood, taken in a trial of the OX40 agonist ivuxolimab. J is TRBJ2-3 and V is TRBV7-2; D is possibly TRBD1 or TRBD2 (5 bases each). CDR3 sequence (DNA): TGTGCCAGCAGCTTAGCCCCACCCCGGGGCTCGCAGGGAGATACGCAGTATTTT. Amino acid sequence: CASSLAPPRGSQGDTQYF.